The source of this TCR beta chain is a study of T cells in Graves' hyperthyroidism and ophthalmopathy. Germline V gene lookup returns CDR1 LNHNV and CDR2 YYDKDF (reference sequence). CDR3 length equals 15 residues. V lost 5 bases to trimming and J lost 6 bases; unmatched junction nucleotides: 8. The CDR3 regions of TCR beta were amplified from RNA transcripts. Carried out on the TCR CDR3, a first-round RT-PCR used the HTBI primer set. TCRdb re-derived calls from the multiplex PCR reads in MiXCR, one entry per CDR3 protein. The sample contains roughly 660,000 distinct CDR3 sequences, 15% to 20% of which appear only once. The table lists this clonotype with many counts.

What was sequenced was blood. This TCR came from a middle-aged man with Graves' hyperthyroidism. This chain links TRBV15 with TRBJ2-3; TRBD2 agrees at 10 bases. The CDR3 sequence is CATSASGRALDTQYF. In DNA form, the CDR3 reads TGTGCCACCAGCGCTAGCGGGAGAGCGTTGGATACGCAGTATTTT. The full variable domain, in which reference TRBV15 and TRBJ2-3 provide the parts outside the CDR3, is DAMVIQNPRYQVTQFGKPVTLSCSQTLNHNVMYWYQQKSSQAPKLLFHYYDKDFNNEADTPDNFQSRRPNTSFCFLDIRSPGLGDTAMYLCATSASGRALDTQYFGPGTRLTVL.